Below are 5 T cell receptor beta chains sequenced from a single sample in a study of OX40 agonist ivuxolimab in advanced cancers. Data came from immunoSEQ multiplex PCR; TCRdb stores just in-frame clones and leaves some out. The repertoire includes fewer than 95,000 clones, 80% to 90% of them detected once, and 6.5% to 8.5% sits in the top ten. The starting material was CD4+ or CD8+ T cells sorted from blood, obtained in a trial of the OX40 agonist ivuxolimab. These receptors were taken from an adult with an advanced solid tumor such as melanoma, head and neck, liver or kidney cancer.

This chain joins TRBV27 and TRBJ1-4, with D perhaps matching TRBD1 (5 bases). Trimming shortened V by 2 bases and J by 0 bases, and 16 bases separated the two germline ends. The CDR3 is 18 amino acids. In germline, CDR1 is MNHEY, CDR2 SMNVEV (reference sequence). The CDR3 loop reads CASSLNFPGTSTNEKLFF. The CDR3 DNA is TGTGCCAGCAGTTTAAATTTCCCAGGGACTTCAACTAATGAAAAACTGTTTTTT.

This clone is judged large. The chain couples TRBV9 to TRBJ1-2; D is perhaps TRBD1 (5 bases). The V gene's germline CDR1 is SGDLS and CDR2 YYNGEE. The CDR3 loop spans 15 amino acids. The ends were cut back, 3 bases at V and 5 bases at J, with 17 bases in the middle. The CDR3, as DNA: TGTGCCAGCAGCGGGGAAGGGGCCCGAACTTATGGCTACACCTTC. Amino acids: CASSGEGARTYGYTF.

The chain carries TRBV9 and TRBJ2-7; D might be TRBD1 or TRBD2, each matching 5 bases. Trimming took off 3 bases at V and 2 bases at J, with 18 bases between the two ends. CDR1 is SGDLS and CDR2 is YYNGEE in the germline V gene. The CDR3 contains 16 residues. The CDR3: CASSGGRWSPAYEQYF. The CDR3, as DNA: TGTGCCAGCAGCGGGGGACGTTGGAGCCCTGCCTACGAGCAGTACTTC.

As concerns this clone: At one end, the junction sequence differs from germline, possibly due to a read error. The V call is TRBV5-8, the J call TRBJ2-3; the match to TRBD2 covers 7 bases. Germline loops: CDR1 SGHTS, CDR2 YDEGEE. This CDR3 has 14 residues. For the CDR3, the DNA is TGTGCCAGCAGTTTGGCCACTAGCGCAGATACGCAGTATTTT. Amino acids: CASSLATSADTQYF.

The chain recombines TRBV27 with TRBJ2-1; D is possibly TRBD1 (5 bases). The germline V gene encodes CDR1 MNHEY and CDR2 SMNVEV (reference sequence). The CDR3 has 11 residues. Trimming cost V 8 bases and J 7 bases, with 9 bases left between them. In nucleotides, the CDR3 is TGTGCCAGCGGCAGGGTGAATGAGCAGTTCTTC. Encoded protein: CASGRVNEQFF.